This TCR beta chain was profiled in a study of shared clonotypes between healthy human individuals. Whole-study results and caveats: Naive CD4 clonotypes were shared across a few donors at about 5.3%. It was anticipated that sequencing depth would influence how many clonotypes donors shared. Estimated richness values were generally larger in naive subsets than in memory subsets.

This was a deep-level run. Generated by immunoSEQ multiplex PCR, the TCRdb table keeps only in-frame clones and is missing some. The repertoire holds approximately 500,000 clones, with 90% to 97% as singletons. Remarks on this clone: Antigen: not known.

Source material: naive CD4+ T cells sorted from blood. Subset described: CD45RA+ positively selected. The sequence was collected from a woman under 40 in good health.

CDR3 loop: CASSPADLSDTQYF. In DNA, the CDR3 is TGTGCCAGCTCACCCGCGGACCTCTCCGATACGCAGTATTTT. The chain recombines TRBV18 with TRBJ2-3; D is ambiguous. Germline V gene data show CDR1 as KGHSH and CDR2 as LQKENI. The CDR3 is 14 residues long. The germline V and J ends were trimmed by 3 bases and 6 bases, with 13 bases remaining between them.